The present entry profiles one T cell receptor beta chain with its context. In the original analysis: From reference gene primer amplification, estimates of nucleated cell counts were derived. Sequencing used immunoSEQ multiplex PCR; TCRdb keeps in-frame clones, though not all of them. V and J calls and clone size are as listed in that table; D and trimming were resolved from the DNA. This sample has about 190,000 clones, with around 85% found just once. This entry comes from a study of blood T cell repertoires in COVID-19. Study background: COVID-19 samples from acute and convalescent phases originated in the United States, Italy and Spain. T cells, B-cell-depleted T cells, or PBMCs supplied cDNA or gDNA.

The CDR3 has 12 residues. Germline V gene lookup returns CDR1 SQVTM and CDR2 ANQGSEA. Deletions cut 3 bases from V and 4 bases from J, with 9 bases between. This chain links TRBV29-1 with TRBJ1-2; no clear D gene. The source material was PBMCs or T cells enriched from blood (not recorded which). This TCR was sampled from a woman in her twenties or thirties who had recovered from COVID-19. CDR3 sequence (DNA): TGCAGCGTTGACAGGCCAGGCTATGGCTACACCTTC. This sequence encodes CSVDRPGYGYTF.